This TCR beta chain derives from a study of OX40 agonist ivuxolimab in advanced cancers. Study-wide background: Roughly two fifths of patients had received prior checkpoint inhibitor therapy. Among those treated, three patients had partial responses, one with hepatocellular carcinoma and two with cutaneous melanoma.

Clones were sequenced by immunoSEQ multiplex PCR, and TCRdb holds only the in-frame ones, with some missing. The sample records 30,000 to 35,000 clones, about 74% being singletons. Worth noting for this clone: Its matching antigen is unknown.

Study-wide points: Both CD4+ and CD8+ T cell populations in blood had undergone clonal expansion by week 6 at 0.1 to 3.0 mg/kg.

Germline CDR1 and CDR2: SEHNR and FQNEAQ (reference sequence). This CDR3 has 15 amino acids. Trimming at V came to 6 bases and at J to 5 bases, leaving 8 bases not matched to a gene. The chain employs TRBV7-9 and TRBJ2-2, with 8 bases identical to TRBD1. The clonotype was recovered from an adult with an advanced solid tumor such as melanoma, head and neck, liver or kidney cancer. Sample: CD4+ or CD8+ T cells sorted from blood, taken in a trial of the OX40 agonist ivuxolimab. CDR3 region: CASRIAGGGTGELFF. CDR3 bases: TGTGCCAGCAGGATCGCAGGGGGCGGGACCGGGGAGCTGTTTTTT.